The 22 T cell receptor beta chains listed next were all sequenced from one sample in a study of cytomegalovirus exposure and HLA in healthy donors. It was with 60 Vbeta and 13 Jbeta primers that the PCR ran. TCRdb's copy holds only in-frame clones and misses some; the assay was immunoSEQ multiplex PCR. The sample records fewer than 90,000 clones, roughly four fifths being singletons. The specimen was PBMCs. The receptors were sampled from a human donor in good health.

This chain links TRBV18 with TRBJ2-7; D is unresolved. Trimming removed 5 bases at V and 0 bases at J, with 8 bases between. This CDR3 has 13 residues. CDR1 and CDR2 (germline): KGHSH, LQKENI. Here the CDR3 DNA reads TGTGCCAGCTCAACATCTAGCTCCTACGAGCAGTACTTC. This sequence encodes CASSTSSSYEQYF.

The rearrangement joins TRBV30 to TRBJ1-3, with a possible D match to TRBD1 (5 bases). The germline gives CDR1 GTSNPN, CDR2 SVGIG (reference sequence). Trimming pared 0 bases from V and 0 bases from J, leaving 18 bases between. This CDR3 contains 18 residues. In nucleotides, the CDR3 is TGTGCCTGGAGTGTATCGGGGACTCAGAAAAGCTCTGGAAACACCATATATTTT. Its protein is CAWSVSGTQKSSGNTIYF.

V and J are TRBV9 and TRBJ1-4, with TRBD1 matching 8 bases. The ends lost 2 bases at V and 6 bases at J; junction bases unmatched: 3. The length of the CDR3 is 14 residues. From germline, CDR1 is SGDLS and CDR2 YYNGEE. CDR3 protein: CASSVQGADEKLFF. Here the CDR3 DNA reads TGTGCCAGCAGCGTGCAGGGGGCGGATGAAAAACTGTTTTTT.

V and J are TRBV2 and TRBJ2-5, with D possibly TRBD1 on 5 matching bases. V was pared by 6 bases and J by 1 base, with 15 bases between. Germline V gene data show CDR1 as SNHLY and CDR2 as FYNNEI. The CDR3 has 15 amino acids. CDR3 in amino acids: CASRSPSTVQETQYF. In nucleotides, the CDR3 is TGTGCCAGCAGATCCCCCTCGACAGTCCAAGAGACCCAGTACTTC.

The V gene is TRBV2, the J gene TRBJ2-7, with D perhaps TRBD1 (5 bases). Trimming left V 5 bases short and J 4 bases short, with 9 bases between. Germline CDR1 and CDR2: SNHLY and FYNNEI. CDR3 size: 12 residues. The CDR3 DNA follows: TGTGCCAGCAGTCGGAACAGGTACGAGCAGTACTTC. This sequence encodes CASSRNRYEQYF.

This clone was counted between two and nine times. The chain uses TRBV5-1 and TRBJ2-5; tentatively, D is TRBD2 (6 bases). Germline lookup yields CDR1 SGHRS and CDR2 YFSETQ. CDR3 length: 14 amino acids. Deletions cut 1 base from V and 2 bases from J, with 9 bases between. This chain's CDR3 is CASSLTSPQETQYF. The DNA of the CDR3 is TGCGCCAGCAGCTTGACTAGCCCGCAAGAGACCCAGTACTTC.

This chain joins TRBV6-5 and TRBJ2-7, with D perhaps matching TRBD1 (6 bases). CDR3 length: 13 residues. CDR1 is MNHEY, CDR2 SVGAGI, per germline. Trimming removed 6 bases at V and 4 bases at J, with 13 bases between. The CDR3: CASSPYTGYEQYF. The CDR3 nucleotides are TGTGCCAGCAGCCCTTACACAGGGTACGAGCAGTACTTC.

The rearrangement links TRBV5-5 to TRBJ1-1; possibly TRBD1 for D (5 bases). This CDR3 region has 16 residues. In germline, CDR1 is SGHKS, CDR2 YYEKEE (reference sequence). V was clipped by 4 bases and J by 3 bases, with 19 bases between them. The CDR3 DNA follows: TGTGCCAGCAGCCAACCCTACCCCGACAGTGACACTGAAGCTTTCTTT. This translates into CASSQPYPDSDTEAFF.

The CDR3 DNA is TGCGCCAGCAGCTTGGACGGAGTATGGGGCACAGATACGCAGTATTTT. This codes for CASSLDGVWGTDTQYF. The chain recombines TRBV5-1 with TRBJ2-3; D unresolved. The CDR3 totals 16 residues. Trimming removed 0 bases from V and 1 base from J, with 12 bases in between. CDR1 and CDR2 from the germline V gene are SGHRS and YFSETQ.

In its sample, this clone was seen a few times. The rearrangement uses TRBV5-4 and TRBJ2-1; 8 bases are a match to TRBD1. The V gene end was trimmed by 0 bases and the J gene end by 8 bases; junction bases not matched to a gene: 7. The CDR3 has 15 residues. Looked up from germline, CDR1 is SGHNT and CDR2 is YYREEE (reference sequence). CDR3 coding DNA: TGTGCCAGCAGCTTGGAGCAGGGGGCTTGGGATGAGCAGTTCTTC. It yields the protein CASSLEQGAWDEQFF.

The table lists this clone with a count of one. This chain joins TRBV6-5 and TRBJ1-1; 7 bases are a match to TRBD1. Trimming cost V 5 bases and J 0 bases; bases outside gene matches: 6. Germline-derived CDR1 and CDR2 are MNHEY and SVGAGI. The CDR3 is 15 residues long. CDR3 in amino acids: CASSPRQGMNTEAFF. Here the CDR3 DNA reads TGTGCCAGCAGTCCCCGACAGGGTATGAACACTGAAGCTTTCTTT.

CDR3 amino acids: CASSGGGLHEKLFF. The CDR3 nucleotides are TGTGCCAGCAGTGGAGGGGGCTTACATGAAAAACTGTTTTTT. The V gene is TRBV6-1, the J gene TRBJ1-4; TRBD1 matches 7 bases. V was clipped by 4 bases and J by 6 bases; unmatched bases: 5. The CDR3 has 14 amino acids. Germline V lookup: CDR1 MNHNS, CDR2 SASEGT.

This chain joins TRBV27 and TRBJ2-3, with D tentatively TRBD1 (5 bases). The germline gives CDR1 MNHEY, CDR2 SMNVEV (reference sequence). This CDR3 has 16 amino acids. V was pared by 2 bases and J by 7 bases, with 19 bases between. The CDR3 sequence is CASSLIVRAPPNTQYF. CDR3 bases: TGTGCCAGCAGTTTAATCGTCAGGGCGCCCCCAAATACGCAGTATTTT.

This clone was detected only once. This chain joins TRBV18 and TRBJ2-7; TRBD2 matches at 8 bases. The V segment lost 1 base and the J segment 0 bases; nucleotides outside the gene matches: 2. This CDR3 comprises 15 residues. The V gene's germline CDR1 is KGHSH and CDR2 LQKENI. Written as DNA, the CDR3 is TGTGCCAGCTCACCACTAGCGGGGAGCTCCTACGAGCAGTACTTC. Translation: CASSPLAGSSYEQYF.

The V gene is TRBV28, the J gene TRBJ2-7; TRBD1 is a possible D gene (6 bases). CDR1 is MDHEN and CDR2 is SYDVKM in the germline V gene. V lost 2 bases and J 7 bases, leaving 15 bases between the germline ends. The CDR3 consists of 14 residues. CDR3 sequence (DNA): TGTGCCAGCAGTTTAAATCAGGGGCCGGGGGAGCAGTACTTC. It encodes CASSLNQGPGEQYF.

The V call is TRBV7-2, the J call TRBJ2-7; 12 nucleotides match TRBD2. This CDR3 has 17 residues. The V segment lost 2 bases and the J segment 0 bases; nucleotides outside the gene matches: 5. CDR1 is SGHTA and CDR2 is FQGNSA in the germline V gene. The CDR3 region is CASSLRLAGGLSYEQYF. The CDR3 coding sequence is TGTGCCAGCAGCTTAAGGCTAGCGGGGGGGCTCTCCTACGAGCAGTACTTC.

This chain links TRBV5-6 with TRBJ1-2, with TRBD1 identical over 8 bases. The CDR3 has 14 amino acids. J gave up 2 bases and V 3 bases, and 3 bases lay outside the gene matches. The germline gives CDR1 SGHDT, CDR2 YYEEEE. Here the CDR3 reads CASSSDRVNYGYTF. CDR3 coding DNA: TGTGCCAGCAGCTCGGACAGGGTCAACTATGGCTACACCTTC. Looking up the rest from reference TRBV5-6 and TRBJ1-2 gives the full variable domain: DAGVTQSPTHLIKTRGQQVTLRCSPKSGHDTVSWYQQALGQGPQFIFQYYEEEERQRGNFPDRFSGHQFPNYSSELNVNALLLGDSALYLCASSSDRVNYGYTFGSGTRLTVV.

The chain carries TRBV29-1 and TRBJ1-2, with a tentative D call TRBD1 (6 bases). From germline, CDR1 is SQVTM and CDR2 ANQGSEA. The V end lost 1 base, the J end lost 4 bases, and 7 bases lay between the germline ends. The CDR3 runs 12 residues. The CDR3 is CSVEADSYGYTF. CDR3 sequence (DNA): TGCAGCGTTGAAGCGGACAGCTATGGCTACACCTTC. Combining the CDR3 with reference TRBV29-1 and TRBJ1-2 gives the whole variable domain SAVISQKPSRDICQRGTSLTIQCQVDSQVTMMFWYRQQPGQSLTLIATANQGSEATYESGFVIDKFPISRPNLTFSTLTVSNMSPEDSSIYLCSVEADSYGYTFGSGTRLTVV.

This clone was seen more than once but under ten times. V usage is TRBV6-5 and J usage is TRBJ1-5; weak D call: TRBD1 (6 bases). Germline lookup yields CDR1 MNHEY and CDR2 SVGAGI. The CDR3 contains 14 residues. Trimming removed 6 bases at V and 1 base at J, with 10 bases between. This CDR3 reads CASRGGQSNQPQHF. For the CDR3, the DNA is TGTGCCAGCAGGGGGGGGCAAAGCAATCAGCCCCAGCATTTT.

The V call is TRBV10-3, the J call TRBJ1-3; D is possibly TRBD1 (5 bases). V lost 6 bases to trimming and J lost 0 bases, with 15 bases between them. Germline V gene data show CDR1 as ENHRY and CDR2 as SYGVKD. The CDR3 spans 16 residues. The CDR3 here is CAIRTVTTNSGNTIYF. Written as DNA, the CDR3 is TGTGCCATCAGGACAGTTACCACAAACTCTGGAAACACCATATATTTT.

The chain uses TRBV6-1 and TRBJ1-2; 7 nucleotides agree with TRBD1. Germline CDR1 is MNHNS and CDR2 is SASEGT. The CDR3 runs 14 residues. V lost 6 bases to trimming and J lost 5 bases; unmatched junction nucleotides: 9. In nucleotides, the CDR3 is TGTGCCAGCAGACAGGGGCGTGAGGTATATGGCTACACCTTC. Its protein is CASRQGREVYGYTF.

The chain couples TRBV5-1 to TRBJ2-5; no reliable D call. CDR3 length: 15 amino acids. The V gene lost 0 bases and the J gene lost 1 base, with 10 bases spanning the gap. Germline CDR1 reads SGHRS; CDR2 reads YFSETQ. CDR3 amino acids: CASSLDYRIQETQYF. The CDR3 DNA reads TGCGCCAGCAGCTTGGACTACCGGATCCAAGAGACCCAGTACTTC.